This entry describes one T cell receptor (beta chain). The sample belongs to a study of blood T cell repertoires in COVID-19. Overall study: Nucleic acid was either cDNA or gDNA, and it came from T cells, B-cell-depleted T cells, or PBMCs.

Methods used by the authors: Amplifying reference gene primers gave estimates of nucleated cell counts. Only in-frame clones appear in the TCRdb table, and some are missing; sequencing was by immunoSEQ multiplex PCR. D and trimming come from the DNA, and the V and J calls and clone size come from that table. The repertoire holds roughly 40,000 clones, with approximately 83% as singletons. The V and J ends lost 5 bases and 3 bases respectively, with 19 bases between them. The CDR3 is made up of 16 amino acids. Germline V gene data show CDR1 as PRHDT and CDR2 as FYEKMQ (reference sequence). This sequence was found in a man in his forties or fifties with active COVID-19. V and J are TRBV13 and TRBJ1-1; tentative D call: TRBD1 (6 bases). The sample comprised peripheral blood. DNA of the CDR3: TGTGCCAGCAGCCCAACCGGAGGGGGGGCCGACACTGAAGCTTTCTTT. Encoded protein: CASSPTGGGADTEAFF.